The clone carrying this TCR beta chain has just a few counts. This CDR3 spans 16 amino acids. Germline values: CDR1 SEHNR, CDR2 FQNEAQ (reference sequence). The J segment lost 7 bases and the V segment lost 7 bases, leaving 18 bases of the junction unmatched. Participant ages covered about 18 to 100 years across about 22 US areas. These data are taken from a study of blood T cell repertoires in COVID-19. Study background: From T cells, B-cell-depleted T cells, or PBMCs came the material, which was cDNA or gDNA.

Sequenced by immunoSEQ multiplex PCR; TCRdb stores in-frame clones only, minus some. The sample gives 150,000 to 200,000 clones, roughly 87% of which show up once; over 0.95% is in the top ten. Sequenced input: PBMCs or T cells enriched from blood (not recorded which). The clonotype was recovered from a human donor with acute COVID-19. The donor label of this sample is uncertain. This chain connects TRBV7-9 to TRBJ1-2; 7 bases line up with TRBD1. CDR3 loop: CASTLAVRGDKSGYTF. CDR3 in DNA: TGTGCCAGCACCCTAGCCGTCAGGGGGGATAAGAGTGGCTACACCTTC.